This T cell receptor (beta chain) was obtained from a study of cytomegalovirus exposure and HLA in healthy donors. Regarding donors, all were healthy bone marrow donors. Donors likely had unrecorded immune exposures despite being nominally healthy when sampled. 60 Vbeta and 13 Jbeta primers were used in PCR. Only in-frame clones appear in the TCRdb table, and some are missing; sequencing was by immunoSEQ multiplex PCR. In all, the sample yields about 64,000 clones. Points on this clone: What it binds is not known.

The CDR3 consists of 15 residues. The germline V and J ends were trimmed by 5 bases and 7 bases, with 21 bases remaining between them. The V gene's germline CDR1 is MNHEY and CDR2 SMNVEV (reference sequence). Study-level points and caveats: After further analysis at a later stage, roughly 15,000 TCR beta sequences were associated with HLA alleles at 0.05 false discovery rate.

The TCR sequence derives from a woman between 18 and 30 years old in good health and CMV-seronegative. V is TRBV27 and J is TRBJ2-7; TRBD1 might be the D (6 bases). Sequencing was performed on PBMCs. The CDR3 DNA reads TGTGCCAGCAGTACTCTGACAGGATCCCCTCGGGAGCAGTACTTC. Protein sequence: CASSTLTGSPREQYF.